These T cell receptor beta chains were read from a single sample in a study of blood T cell repertoires in COVID-19. This table comes from immunoSEQ multiplex PCR, and its TCRdb copy is limited to in-frame clones, with some not included. The table has 150,000 to 200,000 clones, about 80% seen once. The material sequenced was peripheral blood. These TCRs come from a man between 65 and 79 years old who had recovered from COVID-19. Both conserved end residues are part of each CDR3. The D gene is left open where the match is weak. The size field is filled for only some rows; it gives once, few, many or a size class.

j_call clone_size v_call d_call cdr3_nt cdr3_aa
TRBJ2-7 . TRBV27 TRBD1 TGTGCCAGCATGAAGGGCAGGGGGCAATACGAGCAGTACTTC CASMKGRGQYEQYF
TRBJ2-3 . TRBV7-6 . TGTGCCAGCAGCTTCCGGGACTGGGTCACAGATACGCAGTATTTT CASSFRDWVTDTQYF
TRBJ1-2 . TRBV15 . TGTGCCACCAGCAGAGACCGACAGGCCGACTATGGCTACACCTTC CATSRDRQADYGYTF
TRBJ2-1 . TRBV19 . TGTGCCAGTAGCAGGGCCAGCTTTCAACCCTACAATGAGCAGTTCTTC CASSRASFQPYNEQFF
TRBJ1-6 . TRBV5-1 TRBD1 TGCGCCAGCAGCTTGGACAGGGGTTCGTATAATTCACCCCTCCACTTT CASSLDRGSYNSPLHF
TRBJ1-1 . TRBV4-1 . TGCGCCAGCAGCCAGTCCTCCGCTGTAGTTGACACTGAAGCTTTCTTT CASSQSSAVVDTEAFF
TRBJ2-3 . TRBV20-1 . TGCAGTGCTAGACAAGATACGCAGTATTTT CSARQDTQYF
TRBJ1-6 . TRBV6-2/TRBV6-3 . TGTGCCAGCAGTCAAAAACGCGACGGGAGTCTTGGGTCACCCCTCCACTTT CASSQKRDGSLGSPLHF
TRBJ2-7 . TRBV5-1 TRBD2 TGCGCCAGCAGCTCCTCGGGGTTAGCGGGGACCTACGAGCAGTACTTC CASSSSGLAGTYEQYF
TRBJ2-3 once TRBV7-8 . TGTGCCAGCAGCTTGTTCAGGGACACAGATACGCAGTATTTT CASSLFRDTDTQYF
TRBJ2-3 . TRBV5-4 TRBD2 TGTGCCAGCAGTTGGGACTACAGCACAGATACGCAGTATTTT CASSWDYSTDTQYF
TRBJ2-3 . TRBV11-1 TRBD2 TGTGCCAGCAGCTTAAGACTAGCGGGACGCACAGATACGCAGTATTTT CASSLRLAGRTDTQYF
TRBJ1-1 . TRBV18 TRBD1 TGTGCCAGCTCACCCGGGACAGGGGTTGGCACTGAAGCTTTCTTT CASSPGTGVGTEAFF
TRBJ2-7 . TRBV7-8 TRBD2 TGTGCCAGCAGCTCGGGGACTAGATCCTACGAGCAGTACTTC CASSSGTRSYEQYF
TRBJ2-5 . TRBV15 TRBD2 TGTGCCACCAGCAGAGATAGGGCTAGCGGGAGGGTTTCCCAGTACTTC CATSRDRASGRVSQYF
TRBJ2-5 once TRBV6-1 TRBD1 TGTGCCAGCAGTGAATATTGGACAGGGAATGAAGAGACCCAGTACTTC CASSEYWTGNEETQYF
TRBJ2-6 . TRBV2 TRBD1 TGTGCCAGCGCCCTACAGGGGGCGAGGTCTGGGGCCAACGTCCTGACTTTC CASALQGARSGANVLTF
TRBJ1-2 . TRBV5-1 TRBD1 TGCGCCAGCAGCCATCCGGGACAGGGAGGGGATGGCTACACCTTC CASSHPGQGGDGYTF
TRBJ2-7 . TRBV12-3/TRBV12-4 TRBD1 TGTGCCAGCAGTTTAAACAGGGGACCCGAGCAGTACTTC CASSLNRGPEQYF
TRBJ1-1 . TRBV29-1 . TGCAGCGTCGCTGCAGGGAGGGTAGACACTGAAGCTTTCTTT CSVAAGRVDTEAFF
TRBJ2-1 . TRBV29-1 TRBD2 TGCAGCGTAGAAACTAGCGGGAGTTGGGATGAGCAGTTCTTC CSVETSGSWDEQFF
TRBJ2-5 . TRBV5-4 TRBD1 TGTGCCAGCAGTCGAAGACAGGGAGTAGGAGAGACCCAGTACTTC CASSRRQGVGETQYF
TRBJ1-1 . TRBV12-3/TRBV12-4 . TGTGCCAGCAGTTTCGGGGGAAAGACTGAAGCTTTCTTT CASSFGGKTEAFF
TRBJ1-4 . TRBV7-6 . TGTGCCAGCAGCTTAGGTGGGGGGAAGGGTGAAAAACTGTTTTTT CASSLGGGKGEKLFF
TRBJ2-2 . TRBV18 TRBD2 TGTGCCAGCTCCCCAGGGAGAGCGGGAAGCGGGGAGCTGTTTTTT CASSPGRAGSGELFF
TRBJ2-7 . TRBV5-1 TRBD1 TGCGCCAGCAGCTTGGGGGTGGGTTTGACAGGGGACTACGAGCAGTACTTC CASSLGVGLTGDYEQYF
TRBJ1-1 . TRBV7-9 . TGTGCCAGCAGCTTAGCCTTCGGAGTTCAGAACACTGAAGCTTTCTTT CASSLAFGVQNTEAFF
TRBJ2-1 . TRBV19 TRBD1 TGTGCCAGCCTTCGCAAGGGGGCGGATTACAATGAGCAGTTCTTC CASLRKGADYNEQFF
TRBJ1-1 . TRBV7-9 . TGTGCCAGCAGCTTGGGGGGGATTCGGAACACTGAAGCTTTCTTT CASSLGGIRNTEAFF
TRBJ2-5 . TRBV18 . TGTGCCAGCTCACCACCGACTGATCGGGGGGAGACCCAGTACTTC CASSPPTDRGETQYF
TRBJ2-2 . TRBV10-3 . TGTGCCATCACCCCGGGGACATCGAACACCGGGGAGCTGTTTTTT CAITPGTSNTGELFF
TRBJ1-3 . TRBV7-2 TRBD1 TGTGCCAGCAGCTGGGGCCCACAGGGGAGCTCTGGAAACACCATATATTTT CASSWGPQGSSGNTIYF
TRBJ2-3 . TRBV5-1 TRBD2 TGCGCCAGCAGCCTCATCGTAGCGGGATCCCTCACAGATACGCAGTATTTT CASSLIVAGSLTDTQYF
TRBJ1-2 . TRBV20-1 . TGCAGTGCTAGAAGCGGTTATGGCTACACCTTC CSARSGYGYTF
TRBJ2-7 once TRBV27 . TGTGCCAGCAGGATATCCGGGGGTTTAGGCGAGCAGTACTTC CASRISGGLGEQYF
TRBJ1-1 . TRBV6-6 . TGTGCCAGCAGTTACTTCTCCTCGGACACTGAAGCTTTCTTT CASSYFSSDTEAFF
TRBJ2-1 . TRBV9 TRBD2 TGTGCCAGCAGCGTGACTAGCGGGAGGGCCTACAATGAGCAGTTCTTC CASSVTSGRAYNEQFF
TRBJ2-7 . TRBV2 . TGTGCCAGTTGGACGGGAAACTCCTACGAGCAGTACTTC CASWTGNSYEQYF
TRBJ2-5 . TRBV2 TRBD2 TGTGCCAGCAGTAAGACTAGCGGGAGCCAAGAGACCCAGTACTTC CASSKTSGSQETQYF
TRBJ2-3 . TRBV29-1 . TGCAGCGTTGTCGGGGGAACCGGGCGCACAGATACGCAGTATTTT CSVVGGTGRTDTQYF
TRBJ2-3 . TRBV9 TRBD2 TGTGCCAGCAGCGTAGACCCGGGAGGGCTCACAGATACGCAGTATTTT CASSVDPGGLTDTQYF
TRBJ2-2 once TRBV9 . TGTGCCAGCAGCGTAGGCTGGGCCGGTGGGACCGGGGAGCTGTTTTTT CASSVGWAGGTGELFF
TRBJ2-1 . TRBV9 . TGTGCCAGCAGCGTAGTGGCCGGGAGCTCCTACAATGAGCAGTTCTTC CASSVVAGSSYNEQFF
TRBJ2-7 . TRBV6-5 TRBD2 TGTGCCAGCAGCCTGACTAGCGACTCCTACGAGCAGTACTTC CASSLTSDSYEQYF
TRBJ2-2 few TRBV6-1 TRBD2 TGTGCCAGCAGTGACCGGGAGGCCGGGGAGCTGTTTTTT CASSDREAGELFF
TRBJ2-1 . TRBV18 . TGTGCCAGCTCACCCACCAAACAGGGTAGCTCCTACAATGAGCAGTTCTTC CASSPTKQGSSYNEQFF
TRBJ2-1 . TRBV14 . TGTGCCAGCAGCCCCCGGGACGGCGGGGATGAGCAGTTCTTC CASSPRDGGDEQFF
TRBJ1-5 . TRBV19 TRBD1 TGTGCCAGTAGTGCCACAGGGGGCGGTCAGCCCCAGCATTTT CASSATGGGQPQHF
TRBJ2-5 . TRBV7-2 . TGTGCCAGCAGCCCCCGGGGGAGAAAGACCCAGTACTTC CASSPRGRKTQYF
TRBJ1-2 . TRBV6-6 . TGTGCCAGCAGTATGACAAGTAACTATGGCTACACCTTC CASSMTSNYGYTF
TRBJ2-3 . TRBV2 . TGTGCCAGCAGTGAATGGCAGAGCACAGATACGCAGTATTTT CASSEWQSTDTQYF
TRBJ2-1 once TRBV6-6 . TGTGCCAGCAGATTAGGGAGAACGGAGCAGTTCTTC CASRLGRTEQFF
TRBJ2-1 . TRBV10-1 . TGCGCCGGCTGGCAGTTCCCCAATGAGCAGTTCTTC CAGWQFPNEQFF
TRBJ1-6 few TRBV9 TRBD1 TGTGCCAGCAGCGCTCAGGGGGCTTTCGATAATTCACCCCTCCACTTT CASSAQGAFDNSPLHF